This TCR beta chain was retrieved from a study of T cell responses to AZD1222 COVID-19 vaccine. Looked up from germline, CDR1 is LNHDA and CDR2 is SQIVND (reference sequence). The CDR3 consists of 12 residues. V lost 5 bases to trimming and J lost 5 bases, with 9 bases between them. Method: immunoSEQ multiplex PCR; TCRdb's copy keeps in-frame clones and lacks some. The table shows about 70,000 clones, with 90% occurring only once. This sequence originates from an adult who received the AZD1222 COVID-19 vaccine. This sequence joins TRBV19 and TRBJ1-2; D unclear. The sample was peripheral blood, taken 28 days after the second AZD1222 dose. CDR3: CASSPAGYGYTF. CDR3 coding DNA: TGTGCCAGTAGTCCAGCGGGTTATGGCTACACCTTC.